These 16 T cell receptor beta chains originate from one sample sequenced in a study of CD8+CD57+ T cells in acquired aplastic anemia. The TCR beta profiling, which covered VDJ combination and CDR3 sequence, was carried out using genomic DNA as the template. Each CDR3 protein is one row after TCRdb ran MiXCR on the reads. This sample has about 270,000 distinct CDR3 sequences, with 82% found just once. Whoever was chosen for sequencing had shown CD8+CD57+ cell expansion by flow cytometry. Input material: sorted CD4+, CD8+, or CD8+CD57+ T cells (not recorded which) from PBMCs. The receptors derive from a human donor with aplastic anemia.

A note on this clonotype: A read error may account for a junction end that differs from germline. V is TRBV7-9 and J is TRBJ2-3; D is unclear. The end of the DNA aligns better with TRBJ1-4, so the J call may be wrong. Per the germline V gene, CDR1 is SEHNR and CDR2 is FQNEAQ (reference sequence). This CDR3 is built from 14 residues. The CDR3 here is CASSPESTNETLFF. Written as DNA, the CDR3 is TGTGCCAGCAGCCCCGAATCAACTAATGAAACACTGTTTTTT.

Notes on this clonotype: One junction end does not reproduce the germline sequence, and a read error may be involved. This chain links TRBV9 with TRBJ1-1; D uncertain. Looked up from germline, CDR1 is SGDLS and CDR2 is YYNGEE. This CDR3 region has 15 residues. This chain's CDR3 is CASSVDQTSNTEAFF. The CDR3 coding sequence is TGTGCCAGCAGCGTAGATCAGACATCGAACACTGAAGCGTTCTTC.

This clonotype has more than one count but fewer than ten. An end of the junction differs from the germline gene, which may be a read error. The V gene is TRBV19, the J gene TRBJ2-3; 7 bases agree with TRBD2. In germline, CDR1 is LNHDA, CDR2 SQIVND (reference sequence). The CDR3 runs to 14 residues. CDR3 DNA sequence: TGTGCCAGTAGTATAGCGGGGGGTCCCGACAATGAGCAGTTT. Protein sequence: CASSIAGGPDNEQF.

The CDR3 region is CASSGYQTQNYGYTF. CDR3 in DNA: TGTGCCAGCAGCGGATACCAGACACAAAACTATGGCTACACCTTC. The chain employs TRBV7-9 and TRBJ1-2; no clear D. Germline assignment: CDR1 SEHNR and CDR2 FQNEAQ (reference sequence). Trimming pared 5 bases from V and 2 bases from J, leaving 15 bases between. This CDR3 region has 15 residues.

The chain employs TRBV2 and TRBJ1-2, with D maybe TRBD1 (5 bases). Germline CDR1 reads SNHLY; CDR2 reads FYNNEI. The CDR3 covers 16 residues. V gave up 4 bases and J gave up 5 bases, with 20 bases separating them. CDR3 residues: CASSGVGDGLVYGYTF. DNA for the CDR3: TGTGCCAGCAGTGGGGTGGGGGACGGGCTCGTATATGGCTACACCTTC.

For this clonotype: Mismatch with germline at one junction end may stem from a read error. The J gene is TRBJ1-1, the V gene TRBV15; D uncertain. The CDR3 spans 15 residues. Germline V gene lookup returns CDR1 LNHNV and CDR2 YYDKDF (reference sequence). CDR3 coding DNA: TGTGCCACCAGCTTAGACCTGTCCGGTGGAAACGAAGCTTACTTT. Translating it yields CATSLDLSGGNEAYF.

This clonotype was recorded a few times. This rearrangement joins TRBV19 to TRBJ2-3; 7 positions match TRBD2. V shed 1 base, J shed 11 bases, and the junction held 9 bases outside the gene matches. This CDR3 comprises 14 residues. Germline CDR1 reads LNHDA; CDR2 reads SQIVND (reference sequence). The CDR3 bases are TGTGCCAGTAGTATAGCTAGCGGAGCCTATAAGCAGTATTTT. Encoded protein: CASSIASGAYKQYF.

This clonotype was observed a handful of times. The genes are TRBV19 and TRBJ1-5; TRBD1 is a possible D gene (5 bases). CDR1 and CDR2 (germline): LNHDA, SQIVND (reference sequence). The ends were cut back, 5 bases at V and 4 bases at J, with 15 bases in the middle. CDR3 length: 15 residues. CDR3 region: CASSPGDLPNQPQHF. Here the CDR3 DNA reads TGTGCCAGTAGTCCCGGGGACCTACCTAATCAGCCCCAGCATTTT.

A few counts support this clonotype. The chain recombines TRBV11-2 with TRBJ2-3; 7 bases agree with TRBD2. CDR3 length equals 13 residues. CDR1 is SGHAT, CDR2 FQNNGV, per germline. V lost 5 bases and J lost 6; bases outside the gene matches: 5. CDR3: CASSGGGGDTQYF. The CDR3 region has the DNA TGTGCCAGCAGCGGGGGGGGAGGGGATACGCAGTATTTT.

Of note for this clonotype: A read error may account for a junction end that differs from germline. This chain connects TRBV7-2 to TRBJ2-5; no firm D call. The CDR3 totals 14 residues. Germline CDR1 and CDR2: SGHTA and FQGNSA. The CDR3 DNA is TGTGCCAGCAGCTTGGGTTGGGCTAGAGGCTACAATGAGTTC. It codes for CASSLGWARGYNEF. The full variable domain, rest sourced from reference TRBV7-2 and TRBJ2-5, is GAGVSQSPSNKVTEKGKDVELRCDPISGHTALYWYRQSLGQGLEFLIYFQGNSAPDKSGLPSDRFSAERTGGSVSTLTIQRTQQEDSAVYLCASSLGWARGYNEFGPGTRLLVL.

This clonotype turned up a few times. The chain combines TRBV7-8 with TRBJ2-5; no reliable D call. From germline, CDR1 is SGHVS and CDR2 FQNEAQ. CDR3 size: 15 residues. Trimming pared 0 bases from V and 14 bases from J, leaving 22 bases between. The CDR3: CASSLAGGPDKQHYF. The CDR3 bases are TGTGCCAGCAGCTTAGCGGGCGGTCCCGATAAGCAGCATTACTTC.

Notes on this clonotype: Because it lacks the conserved phenylalanine or tryptophan at the end, this CDR3 is likely a read error. The rearrangement joins TRBV2 to TRBJ1-2, with D possibly TRBD1 on 5 matching bases. V lost 6 bases to trimming and J lost 3 bases, with 14 bases between them. The CDR3 is 14 residues long. The germline CDR1 and CDR2 sequences are SNHLY and FYNNEI. The CDR3 nucleotides read TGTGCCAGCAGCTCGGGACGCACATACTATGGCTACACCGTC. Amino acid sequence: CASSSGRTYYGYTV.

The chain links TRBV2 to TRBJ1-1; D tentatively reads TRBD1 or TRBD2 (6 bases each). Gene TRBJ2-3 matches the end of the DNA better, so the J call may be wrong. The CDR3 runs to 13 residues. Germline loops: CDR1 SNHLY, CDR2 FYNNEI. The CDR3 loop reads CASGVGGTAEQYF. The DNA of the CDR3 is TGTGCCAGCGGGGTCGGGGGCACCGCTGAGCAGTATTTT.

Remarks on this clonotype: One end of the junction fails to match germline, which may point to a read error. This chain joins TRBV7-3 and TRBJ2-3; no clear D. The germline V gene encodes CDR1 SGHTA and CDR2 FQGTGA. The CDR3 sequence is 15 residues long. The CDR3 nucleotides read TGCGCCAGCAGCCCAGATAACGGAATCGGAGATACGCAGTATTTT. Protein product: CASSPDNGIGDTQYF.

The chain joins TRBV7-2 to TRBJ1-1, with 9 positions matching TRBD1. V dropped 5 bases and J dropped 3; count of bases not matched to a gene: 7. The CDR3 has 15 amino acids. CDR1 and CDR2 (germline): SGHTA, FQGNSA. CDR3 residues: CASSIGQGRDTEAFF. CDR3 bases: TGTGCCAGCAGCATAGGACAGGGGCGGGACACTGAAGCTTTCTTT. The complete variable domain, with remaining parts taken from reference TRBV7-2 and TRBJ1-1, reads GAGVSQSPSNKVTEKGKDVELRCDPISGHTALYWYRQSLGQGLEFLIYFQGNSAPDKSGLPSDRFSAERTGGSVSTLTIQRTQQEDSAVYLCASSIGQGRDTEAFFGQGTRLTVV.

About this clonotype itself: At one boundary the junction diverges from the germline segment, which might be a read error. The chain links TRBV7-8 to TRBJ2-1; tentative D call: TRBD2 (6 bases). CDR1 is SGHVS and CDR2 is FQNEAQ in the germline V gene. The CDR3 runs 15 residues. DNA of the CDR3: TGTGCTAGCAGCTTAGAGGGAGGTCCCGAGACTGAGCATTTCTTC. Its protein product is CASSLEGGPETEHFF.